These 32 T cell receptor beta chains came from one sample sequenced in a study of blood T cells in healthy people across ages. A sample-barcoded 5' primer and a J-beta primer mix were used in a second PCR of roughly 6 to 11 cycles. TCRdb redid the calling of the 5' RACE reads with MiXCR, one entry per CDR3 protein. The data hold 950,000 to 1,200,000 distinct CDR3 sequences, with 35% to 40% observed a single time. Material for sequencing was blood. The receptors derive from a man between 18 and 29 years old in good health.

CDR3 residues: CASSLTVIANYGYTF. The CDR3 DNA follows: TGTGCCAGCAGTTTAACGGTGATAGCTAACTATGGCTACACCTTC. V gene TRBV28 combines with J gene TRBJ1-2; D unresolved. The CDR3 runs to 15 residues. The V end lost 2 bases, the J end lost 0 bases, and 10 bases lay between the germline ends. Germline CDR1 is MDHEN and CDR2 is SYDVKM.

This clonotype has only one observation. J is TRBJ1-1 and V is TRBV27; TRBD1 might be the D (5 bases). Germline V gene sequence: CDR1 MNHEY, CDR2 SMNVEV (reference sequence). The V end lost 5 bases, the J end lost 0 bases, and 13 bases lay between the germline ends. The length of the CDR3 is 15 residues. Written as DNA, the CDR3 is TGTGCCAGCAGTGCCCTGGGGGGACTGAACACTGAAGCTTTCTTT. As protein: CASSALGGLNTEAFF.

The chain combines TRBV3-1 with TRBJ1-2, with a weak D call TRBD1 (5 bases). V lost 10 bases to trimming and J lost 7 bases, with 13 bases between them. Germline loops: CDR1 LGHDT, CDR2 YNNKEL (reference sequence). This CDR3 is built from 11 residues. DNA for the CDR3: TGTGCCAATCGGGGGTTGCTTGGCTACACCTTC. As protein: CANRGLLGYTF. The full variable domain, rest sourced from reference TRBV3-1 and TRBJ1-2, is DTAVSQTPKYLVTQMGNDKSIKCEQNLGHDTMYWYKQDSKKFLKIMFSYNNKELIINETVPNRFSPKSPDKAHLNLHINSLELGDSAVYFCANRGLLGYTFGSGTRLTVV.

The sample holds a few counts of this clonotype. The CDR3 DNA is TGCAGTGCTCGACCGGGACAGGACACCTACGAGCAGTACTTC. Its translation is CSARPGQDTYEQYF. The chain combines TRBV20-1 with TRBJ2-7, with 8 bases identical to TRBD1. The V gene end was trimmed by 5 bases and the J gene end by 2 bases; junction bases not matched to a gene: 8. This CDR3 has 14 residues. Germline CDR1 and CDR2: DFQATT and SNEGSKA (reference sequence).

The chain carries TRBV6-6 and TRBJ1-1, with 12 bases that match TRBD1. The CDR3 runs to 14 residues. V trimming: 10 bases; J trimming: 5 bases; junction bases outside the gene matches: 8. CDR1 is MNHNY, CDR2 SVGAGI, per germline (reference sequence). The CDR3 DNA sequence: TGTGCCACCCGGGACAGGGGGCTGGATACTGAAGCTTTCTTT. This translates into CATRDRGLDTEAFF.

In regard to this clonotype: One end of the junction fails to match germline, which may point to a read error. The rearrangement uses TRBV5-1 and TRBJ2-3; 7 nucleotides line up with TRBD1. Germline CDR1 and CDR2: SGHRS and YFSETQ. CDR3 size: 15 residues. The CDR3 reads CASSSTGANTDPQYF. For the CDR3, the DNA is TGCGCCAGCAGCTCAACAGGGGCCAACACAGATCCGCAGTATTTT.

V and J are TRBV6-5 and TRBJ1-1; tentatively, D is TRBD1 (6 bases). The CDR3 length is 14 residues. Trimming cost V 2 bases and J 0 bases, with 7 bases left between them. CDR1 and CDR2 (germline): MNHEY, SVGAGI. CDR3: CASSYTGLNTEAFF. The CDR3 bases are TGTGCCAGCAGTTACACAGGGTTGAACACTGAAGCTTTCTTT.

This clonotype was counted a few times. The CDR3 loop is CASSDNRGPYGYTF. CDR3 bases: TGTGCCAGCAGCGACAACAGGGGCCCGTATGGCTACACCTTC. The chain uses TRBV9 and TRBJ1-2, with TRBD1 matching over 7 bases. The CDR3 contains 14 residues. From germline, CDR1 is SGDLS and CDR2 YYNGEE. V lost 3 bases to trimming and J lost 5 bases; unmatched junction nucleotides: 7.

The rearrangement links TRBV20-1 to TRBJ1-1; 10 bases agree with TRBD1. The CDR3 loop spans 14 amino acids. Germline V CDR1 and CDR2: DFQATT, SNEGSKA (reference sequence). V was clipped by 0 bases and J by 3 bases; unmatched bases: 1. CDR3 amino acids: CSAREDRGDTEAFF. CDR3 coding DNA: TGCAGTGCTAGAGAGGACAGGGGGGACACTGAAGCTTTCTTT.

This clonotype was seen a few times. The rearrangement uses TRBV20-1 and TRBJ1-1; no clear D. V was shortened by 2 bases and J by 3 bases, with 7 bases between the two germline ends. The germline V gene encodes CDR1 DFQATT and CDR2 SNEGSKA (reference sequence). This CDR3 comprises 12 residues. The CDR3: CSARRTDTEAFF. For the CDR3, the DNA is TGCAGTGCTAGAAGGACGGACACTGAAGCTTTCTTT.

This clonotype was recorded a few times. The V call is TRBV28, the J call TRBJ1-6, with a tentative D call TRBD1 (6 bases). The CDR3 consists of 15 residues. In germline, CDR1 is MDHEN, CDR2 SYDVKM. V lost 5 bases, J lost 9 bases, and 17 bases lay in between. The CDR3 DNA follows: TGTGCCAGCAGTCCTGTCGACAGGATAGGTTCACCCCTCCACTTT. The encoded protein is CASSPVDRIGSPLHF.

The chain employs TRBV5-1 and TRBJ1-1; tentative D call: TRBD1 (5 bases). The germline V gene encodes CDR1 SGHRS and CDR2 YFSETQ. The V end lost 5 bases, the J end lost 7 bases, and 24 bases lay between the germline ends. CDR3 size: 16 residues. The CDR3 region has the DNA TGCGCCAGCAGTTTGACGGGACGAATCGGGTTTGTTGAAGCTTTCTTT. Protein product: CASSLTGRIGFVEAFF. The whole variable domain, filled in from reference TRBV5-1 and TRBJ1-1, reads KAGVTQTPRYLIKTRGQQVTLSCSPISGHRSVSWYQQTPGQGLQFLFEYFSETQRNKGNFPGRFSGRQFSNSRSEMNVSTLELGDSALYLCASSLTGRIGFVEAFFGQGTRLTVV.

The chain has TRBV12-5 and TRBJ2-7; no firm D call. V lost 1 base, J lost 0 bases, and 7 bases lay in between. CDR3 size: 14 residues. Germline values: CDR1 LGHNT, CDR2 FRNRAP. The CDR3 DNA is TGTGCTAGTGGTTTGGGCCAGCACTCCTACGAGCAGTACTTC. This encodes CASGLGQHSYEQYF. Filled out from reference TRBV12-5 and TRBJ2-7, the complete variable domain reads DARVTQTPRHKVTEMGQEVTMRCQPILGHNTVFWYRQTMMQGLELLAYFRNRAPLDDSGMPKDRFSAEMPDATLATLKIQPSEPRDSAVYFCASGLGQHSYEQYFGPGTRLTVT.

This clonotype was counted ten times or more. The chain employs TRBV28 and TRBJ2-7, with D tentatively TRBD2 (6 bases). The CDR3 length is 14 residues. Germline V lookup: CDR1 MDHEN, CDR2 SYDVKM. Between the trimmed V and J ends, which lost 3 bases and 0 bases, there was a span of 9 bases. The CDR3 loop reads CASSFSGSSYEQYF. CDR3 nucleotide sequence: TGTGCCAGCAGTTTTTCCGGGAGCTCCTACGAGCAGTACTTC.

This rearrangement joins TRBV21-1 to TRBJ2-1; the table calls TRBD1, which could not be checked here. TRBV21-1 has pseudogene status. This CDR3 comprises 21 residues. DNA of the CDR3: TGTGCCAGCAGCCGCCGGGAGTTGCCTCAGTGGAGTTCCTCCTCCTACAATGAGCAGTTCTTC. Amino acids: CASSRRELPQWSSSSYNEQFF.

The rearrangement joins TRBV3-1 to TRBJ2-1; 9 bases agree with TRBD2. Germline V CDR1 and CDR2: LGHDT, YNNKEL (reference sequence). The CDR3 runs 17 residues. The ends lost 4 bases at V and 6 bases at J; junction bases unmatched: 13. The CDR3 sequence is CASSPKLGTSPPNEQFF. In DNA, the CDR3 is TGTGCCAGCAGCCCCAAGCTTGGGACTAGCCCCCCCAATGAGCAGTTCTTC.

There are a few counts of this clonotype. The chain combines TRBV7-2 with TRBJ2-7, with 9 bases identical to TRBD2. V shed 5 bases, J shed 4 bases, and the junction held 6 bases outside the gene matches. Germline CDR1 reads SGHTA; CDR2 reads FQGNSA. The length of the CDR3 is 14 residues. The CDR3 is CASSLRLAEYEQYF. The CDR3 bases are TGTGCCAGCAGCCTACGACTAGCGGAATACGAGCAGTACTTC.

The rearrangement uses TRBV29-1 and TRBJ2-1; D is unclear. V was clipped by 6 bases and J by 9 bases, with 15 bases between them. Germline assignment: CDR1 SQVTM and CDR2 ANQGSEA. CDR3 length: 12 residues. DNA for the CDR3: TGCAGCGTAGCATCAAGGGTGGGTGAGCAGTTCTTC. Translating gives CSVASRVGEQFF.

This sequence joins TRBV20-1 and TRBJ2-3; TRBD2 agrees at 7 bases. Germline V gene sequence: CDR1 DFQATT, CDR2 SNEGSKA (reference sequence). CDR3 length equals 16 residues. Trimming removed 0 bases from V and 2 bases from J; junction bases left unmatched: 8. DNA for the CDR3: TGCAGTGCTAGAGATGTGCCCCTAGCGGTCACAGATACGCAGTATTTT. This translates into CSARDVPLAVTDTQYF.

This sequence joins TRBV20-1 and TRBJ1-1; D is ambiguous. Germline V gene sequence: CDR1 DFQATT, CDR2 SNEGSKA (reference sequence). Trimming removed 3 bases at V and 0 bases at J, with 8 bases between. This CDR3 has 13 residues. CDR3 DNA: TGCAGTGCTAGTAGAGGAATGAACACTGAAGCTTTCTTT. Protein: CSASRGMNTEAFF.

The chain joins TRBV7-9 to TRBJ2-5; weak D call: TRBD2 (5 bases). The V end lost 0 bases, the J end lost 1 base, and 12 bases lay between the germline ends. Germline values: CDR1 SEHNR, CDR2 FQNEAQ (reference sequence). CDR3 length: 16 residues. The CDR3 DNA is TGTGCCAGCAGCTTAGCCTCGGTACTAGGCCAAGAGACCCAGTACTTC. It encodes CASSLASVLGQETQYF.

This chain connects TRBV9 to TRBJ2-3, with 9 bases matching TRBD2. J gave up 2 bases and V 4 bases, and 8 bases lay outside the gene matches. Looked up from germline, CDR1 is SGDLS and CDR2 is YYNGEE. The CDR3 runs to 16 residues. This chain's CDR3 is CASSISGGELTDTQYF. The DNA of the CDR3 is TGTGCCAGCAGCATTAGCGGGGGCGAACTCACAGATACGCAGTATTTT.

The table lists this clonotype with a few counts. This rearrangement joins TRBV12-3 or TRBV12-4 to TRBJ2-7; D possibly corresponds to TRBD1 (6 bases). Trimming removed 4 bases at V and 3 bases at J, with 7 bases between. This CDR3 contains 12 residues. The CDR3 spells CASSSRGYEQYF. The CDR3 DNA reads TGTGCCAGCAGTTCCAGGGGCTACGAGCAGTACTTC.

The CDR3 spells CASSQGPPYNEQFF. CDR3 nucleotide sequence: TGTGCCAGCAGCCAAGGGCCGCCTTACAATGAGCAGTTCTTC. This sequence joins TRBV3-1 and TRBJ2-1; D is uncertain. Trimming cost V 1 base and J 4 bases, with 8 bases left between them. The length of the CDR3 is 14 residues. CDR1 is LGHDT and CDR2 is YNNKEL in the germline V gene (reference sequence).

CDR3 in amino acids: CASSVPGTGLDEQFF. The CDR3 DNA reads as TGTGCCAGCAGCGTACCCGGGACCGGGCTAGATGAGCAGTTCTTC. The chain uses TRBV5-6 and TRBJ2-1; TRBD1 or TRBD2 may be the D gene (5 bases each). The CDR3 is made up of 15 amino acids. Germline-derived CDR1 and CDR2 are SGHDT and YYEEEE. Deletions cut 4 bases from V and 8 bases from J, with 19 bases between. Drawing the rest from reference TRBV5-6 and TRBJ2-1, the complete variable domain is DAGVTQSPTHLIKTRGQQVTLRCSPKSGHDTVSWYQQALGQGPQFIFQYYEEEERQRGNFPDRFSGHQFPNYSSELNVNALLLGDSALYLCASSVPGTGLDEQFFGPGTRLTVL.

This rearrangement joins TRBV2 to TRBJ2-5; tentative D call: TRBD1 (6 bases). CDR1 and CDR2 (germline): SNHLY, FYNNEI. V was trimmed by 7 bases and J by 11 bases, leaving 17 bases between them. The CDR3 runs to 12 residues. The CDR3 spells CASMIQGGEQYF. The DNA for the CDR3 is TGTGCCAGCATGATACAGGGTGGAGAGCAGTACTTC.

The genes are TRBV9 and TRBJ2-2, with D possibly being TRBD1 or TRBD2 (5 bases each). CDR1 SGDLS and CDR2 YYNGEE come from the germline V gene. V lost 5 bases, J lost 1 base, and 12 bases lay in between. The CDR3 is 15 amino acids. The CDR3 sequence is CASSKGTVNTGELFF. The CDR3 DNA reads as TGTGCCAGCAGTAAAGGGACGGTGAACACCGGGGAGCTGTTTTTT.

This clonotype has a handful of counts. The chain is built from TRBV7-8 and TRBJ2-3, with D uncertain. Trimming took off 4 bases at V and 2 bases at J, with 22 bases between the two ends. CDR1 SGHVS and CDR2 FQNEAQ come from the germline V gene. This CDR3 has 18 residues. The CDR3 DNA sequence: TGTGCCAGCAGCTATCTTTCGCGGAGCTCCAAATACACAGATACGCAGTATTTT. This codes for CASSYLSRSSKYTDTQYF.

This clonotype occurred a few times. The J gene is TRBJ2-7, the V gene TRBV12-3 or TRBV12-4; D is possibly TRBD2 (5 bases). The CDR3 covers 14 residues. With 2 bases removed from V and 3 bases from J, the gap between germline ends came to 11 bases. As DNA, the CDR3 is TGTGCCAGCAGTTTAAGAGGGATTTACTACGAGCAGTACTTC. Translated, it gives CASSLRGIYYEQYF.

The chain recombines TRBV28 with TRBJ2-6, with D hard to call. The V gene lost 6 bases and the J gene lost 0 bases, with 12 bases spanning the gap. Germline CDR1 and CDR2: MDHEN and SYDVKM. The CDR3 extends over 16 amino acids. CDR3 in DNA: TGTGCCAGCAGCCTAACCTACAGCTCTGGGGCCAACGTCCTGACTTTC. It yields the protein CASSLTYSSGANVLTF.

This clonotype was observed a single time. This chain joins TRBV4-3 and TRBJ2-3; maybe TRBD2 (6 bases). Germline V CDR1 and CDR2: LGHNA, YSLEER. The CDR3 is 17 amino acids. Trimming shortened V by 0 bases and J by 0 bases, and 13 bases separated the two germline ends. DNA for the CDR3: TGCGCCAGCAGCCAAGATGCGGCAGGGACTAGCACAGATACGCAGTATTTT. Amino acid sequence: CASSQDAAGTSTDTQYF.

This sequence joins TRBV7-9 and TRBJ2-3, with 11 bases lining up with TRBD2. Germline CDR1 SEHNR, CDR2 FQNEAQ (reference sequence). This CDR3 region has 18 residues. V dropped 0 bases and J dropped 4; count of bases not matched to a gene: 9. CDR3 sequence reads: CASSLAATSGIRADTQYF. In DNA form, the CDR3 reads TGTGCCAGCAGCTTAGCCGCGACTAGCGGGATCCGCGCAGATACGCAGTATTTT.